These 5 T cell receptor beta chains share one sample of origin, sequenced in a study of OX40 agonist ivuxolimab in advanced cancers. Library method: the immunoSEQ multiplex PCR assay. This immuneACCESS table, as held by TCRdb, lists in-frame sequences with V and J called but not all clones. Of the missing ones, under half trace to an unresolved V gene in checked studies; the others have no known cause. The table for this sample lists around 20,000 clones; roughly 70% of them were counted only once. Of the sample, around 28% falls within the top ten clones. This specimen was CD4+ or CD8+ T cells sorted from blood, taken in a trial of the OX40 agonist ivuxolimab. The receptors here all came from an adult with an advanced solid tumor such as melanoma, head and neck, liver or kidney cancer.

The gene calls are TRBV7-8 and TRBJ2-7; D perhaps matches TRBD2 (5 bases). The CDR3 sequence is 14 residues long. Trimming shortened V by 1 base and J by 2 bases, and 9 bases separated the two germline ends. The germline gives CDR1 SGHVS, CDR2 FQNEAQ. CDR3 sequence (DNA): TGTGCCAGCAGCTTAGTAGGAGGTCCCTACGAGCAGTACTTC. It is translated as CASSLVGGPYEQYF.

Worth noting for this clone: Other DNA sequences in the sample encode the same CDR3. V usage is TRBV27 and J usage is TRBJ2-7; 8 nucleotides line up with TRBD1. Germline CDR1 is MNHEY and CDR2 is SMNVEV (reference sequence). The length of the CDR3 is 15 residues. V lost 5 bases to trimming and J lost 2 bases; unmatched junction nucleotides: 8. The CDR3 DNA sequence: TGTGCCAGCAGTCTCGGGACAGGAATCACCTACGAGCAGTACTTC. Protein sequence: CASSLGTGITYEQYF.

The chain joins TRBV6-5 to TRBJ1-5, with a tentative D call TRBD1 (5 bases). CDR1 is MNHEY, CDR2 SVGAGI, per germline. The CDR3 is 13 amino acids. Trimming shortened V by 8 bases and J by 5 bases, and 13 bases separated the two germline ends. This CDR3 is CASGGLAHQPQHF. The CDR3 nucleotides are TGTGCCAGCGGGGGTTTGGCCCATCAGCCCCAGCATTTT.

This chain joins TRBV9 and TRBJ2-3, with 13 bases aligning to TRBD2. The CDR3 consists of 21 residues. With 4 bases clipped from V and 0 bases from J, the junction kept 17 bases outside the gene matches. Germline assignment: CDR1 SGDLS and CDR2 YYNGEE. The CDR3 is CASSPRGLAGASQGSTDTQYF. The CDR3, as DNA: TGTGCCAGCAGCCCGCGCGGACTAGCGGGAGCATCCCAAGGTAGCACAGATACGCAGTATTTT.

This clone was seen only a few times. The rearrangement joins TRBV30 to TRBJ1-4; D is possibly TRBD1 (5 bases). The CDR3 has 14 residues. The germline V and J ends were trimmed by 2 bases and 6 bases, with 13 bases remaining between them. CDR1 is GTSNPN and CDR2 is SVGIG in the germline V gene (reference sequence). The CDR3 spells CAWSPFGGDEKLFF. The CDR3 DNA follows: TGTGCCTGGAGTCCCTTCGGGGGGGATGAAAAACTGTTTTTT. The full variable domain, completed using reference TRBV30 and TRBJ1-4, is SQTIHQWPATLVQPVGSPLSLECTVEGTSNPNLYWYRQAAGRGLQLLFYSVGIGQISSEVPQNLSASRPQDRQFILSSKKLLLSDSGFYLCAWSPFGGDEKLFFGSGTQLSVL.